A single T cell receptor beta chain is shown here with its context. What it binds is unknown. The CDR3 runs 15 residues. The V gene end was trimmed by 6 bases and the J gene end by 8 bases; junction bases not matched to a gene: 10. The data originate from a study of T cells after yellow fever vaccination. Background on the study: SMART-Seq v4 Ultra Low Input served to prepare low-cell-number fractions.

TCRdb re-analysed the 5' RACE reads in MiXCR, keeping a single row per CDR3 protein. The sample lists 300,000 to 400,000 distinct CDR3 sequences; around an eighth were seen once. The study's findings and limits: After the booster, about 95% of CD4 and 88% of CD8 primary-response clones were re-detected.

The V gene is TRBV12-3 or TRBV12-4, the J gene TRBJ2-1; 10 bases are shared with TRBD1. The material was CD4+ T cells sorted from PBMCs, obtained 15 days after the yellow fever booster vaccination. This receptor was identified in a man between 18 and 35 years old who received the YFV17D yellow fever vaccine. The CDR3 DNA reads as TGTGCCAGCAGCAAGGGGGGGACAGGGGCGGATGAGCAGTTCTTC. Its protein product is CASSKGGTGADEQFF.